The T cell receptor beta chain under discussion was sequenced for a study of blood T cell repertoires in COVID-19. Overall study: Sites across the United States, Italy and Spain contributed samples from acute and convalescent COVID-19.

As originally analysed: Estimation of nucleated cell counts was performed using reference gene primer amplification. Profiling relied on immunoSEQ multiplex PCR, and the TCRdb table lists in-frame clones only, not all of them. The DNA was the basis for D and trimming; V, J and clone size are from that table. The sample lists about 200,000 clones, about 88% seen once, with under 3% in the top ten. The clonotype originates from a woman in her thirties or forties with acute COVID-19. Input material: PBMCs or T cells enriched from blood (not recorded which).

The CDR3 loop reads CASSPIAGRTDTQYF. CDR3 bases: TGTGCCAGCAGCCCAATAGCGGGGCGCACAGATACGCAGTATTTT. This chain joins TRBV3-1 (or the pseudogene TRBV3-2) and TRBJ2-3; 8 nucleotides match TRBD2. The CDR3 contains 15 residues. The V gene's germline CDR1 is LGHDT and CDR2 YNNKEL (reference sequence). J lost 1 base, V lost 4 bases, and 4 bases had no gene match.